This is a list of T cell receptor beta chains from one sample in a study of shared clonotypes between healthy human individuals. Assay used: immunoSEQ multiplex PCR; TCRdb lists only in-frame clones, some missing. The table records 2 million to 2.5 million clones, approximately 95% of them present only once. Specimen: naive CD4+ T cells from PBMCs. The receptors originated from a man aged 18 to 29 in good health. Some clones in this sample may be carry-over from other donors' samples. CDR3s include the opening cysteine and the closing phenylalanine or tryptophan. Fields, in order: V gene, D gene, J gene, clone size, CDR3 protein, CDR3 DNA. A D gene is named only where the DNA matches it firmly. The size field is filled for only some rows; it gives once, few, many or a size class.

>TRBV28|TRBD2|TRBJ2-7|NA
CASTDSGLAGFNEQYF
TGTGCCAGCACCGACTCCGGACTAGCGGGATTTAACGAGCAGTACTTC
>TRBV5-1|NA|TRBJ2-1|NA
CASSFSDEQFF
TGCGCCAGCAGCTTCAGCGATGAGCAGTTCTTC
>TRBV10-3|TRBD2|TRBJ2-7|once
CAIGLANYEQYF
TGTGCCATTGGACTAGCTAACTACGAGCAGTACTTC
>TRBV5-6|NA|TRBJ2-2|NA
CASSLGGTGELFF
TGTGCCAGCAGCTTGGGCGGGACCGGGGAGCTGTTTTTT
>TRBV29-1|NA|TRBJ1-1|NA
CSDLQVGAKGTEAFF
TGCAGCGACCTCCAAGTGGGGGCCAAGGGTACTGAAGCTTTCTTT
>TRBV9|NA|TRBJ2-3|NA
CASSVDGYTDTQYF
TGTGCCAGCAGCGTAGACGGTTACACAGATACGCAGTATTTT
>TRBV7-3|TRBD2|TRBJ2-1|NA
CASSLRPLAGGLREQFF
TGTGCCAGCAGCTTAAGACCTCTAGCGGGAGGGTTGCGTGAGCAGTTCTTC
>TRBV2|NA|TRBJ1-2|NA
CASSERSAGVEYGYTF
TGTGCCAGCAGCGAACGGTCGGCAGGGGTTGAGTATGGCTACACCTTC
>TRBV6-5|NA|TRBJ2-3|NA
CASSYSIPDTQYF
TGTGCCAGCAGTTACTCGATTCCAGATACGCAGTATTTT
>TRBV2|NA|TRBJ2-7|NA
CASSEGTARSYEQYF
TGTGCCAGCAGTGAAGGGACGGCAAGATCCTACGAGCAGTACTTC
>TRBV4-2|NA|TRBJ1-1|NA
CASSQDRGGAFF
TGTGCCAGCAGCCAAGATCGCGGGGGGGCTTTCTTT
>TRBV5-1|NA|TRBJ1-1|NA
CASSSEQGTEAFF
TGCGCCAGCAGCTCGGAACAGGGCACTGAAGCTTTCTTT
>TRBV6-1|TRBD1|TRBJ2-1|NA
CASRTGTGMNEQFF
TGTGCCAGCAGGACCGGGACAGGGATGAATGAGCAGTTCTTC
>TRBV2|NA|TRBJ1-1|NA
CASSAARGLANTEAFF
TGTGCCAGCAGCGCAGCCCGAGGGTTGGCGAACACTGAAGCTTTCTTT
>TRBV7-8|TRBD2|TRBJ2-1|NA
CASSRQGLVINEQFF
TGTGCCAGCAGCCGCCAGGGACTAGTTATAAATGAGCAGTTCTTC
>TRBV6-1|TRBD2|TRBJ2-7|NA
CASRTSGSSYEQYF
TGTGCCAGCAGGACTAGCGGCAGCTCCTACGAGCAGTACTTC
>TRBV28|TRBD1|TRBJ1-5|NA
CASSSGQGDISPQHF
TGTGCCAGCAGTTCGGGACAGGGGGACATCAGCCCCCAGCATTTT
>TRBV12-2|NA|TRBJ1-2|NA
CASRLVVGGGQSNYGYTF
TGTGCAAGTCGCTTAGTAGTAGGGGGCGGACAAAGCAACTATGGCTACACCTTC
>TRBV28|NA|TRBJ1-1|NA
CASSLGPAGARQAFF
TGTGCCAGCAGTTTGGGCCCCGCAGGGGCGCGACAAGCTTTCTTT
>TRBV30|NA|TRBJ1-2|NA
CAWSGQWTSYGYTF
TGTGCCTGGAGTGGGCAATGGACAAGCTATGGCTACACCTTC
>TRBV5-1|NA|TRBJ2-5|NA
CASSLAGWETQYF
TGCGCCAGCAGCTTGGCAGGGTGGGAGACCCAGTACTTC
>TRBV30|NA|TRBJ2-1|NA
CASSALEASARLNHYNEQFF
TGTGCCTCGTCGGCGCTCGAGGCTAGCGCACGATTAAACCACTACAATGAGCAGTTCTTC
>TRBV28|TRBD2|TRBJ2-7|NA
CASSLTAGGLYEQYF
TGTGCCAGCAGTTTGACAGCGGGAGGGTTATACGAGCAGTACTTC
>TRBV15|NA|TRBJ2-7|once
CATKIGTDSTYEQYF
TGTGCCACGAAGATCGGGACGGACAGCACCTACGAGCAGTACTTC
>TRBV15|NA|TRBJ2-7|NA
CATSSGGPEQYF
TGTGCCACCAGCTCCGGGGGGCCCGAGCAGTACTTC
>TRBV2|NA|TRBJ1-2|NA
CASSETSSGVGYGYTF
TGTGCCAGCAGTGAAACATCCTCCGGGGTTGGCTATGGCTACACCTTC
>TRBV6-1|TRBD1|TRBJ2-1|NA
CASKGTARGLVEQFF
TGTGCCAGCAAGGGTACCGCCAGGGGGCTCGTTGAGCAGTTCTTC
>TRBV27|TRBD1|TRBJ2-1|NA
CASSYRDRGTNNEQFF
TGTGCCAGCAGTTATCGGGACAGGGGGACCAACAATGAGCAGTTCTTC
>TRBV10-2|NA|TRBJ1-2|NA
CASSGTDTYGYTF
TGCGCCAGCAGTGGGACGGACACCTATGGCTACACCTTC
>TRBV5-1|TRBD1|TRBJ2-7|few
CASSLQGASYEQYF
TGCGCCAGCAGCTTACAGGGGGCTTCCTACGAGCAGTACTTC
>TRBV15|NA|TRBJ1-4|NA
CATSSRPGRGEKLFF
TGTGCCACCAGCAGTCGGCCGGGGAGAGGTGAAAAACTGTTTTTT